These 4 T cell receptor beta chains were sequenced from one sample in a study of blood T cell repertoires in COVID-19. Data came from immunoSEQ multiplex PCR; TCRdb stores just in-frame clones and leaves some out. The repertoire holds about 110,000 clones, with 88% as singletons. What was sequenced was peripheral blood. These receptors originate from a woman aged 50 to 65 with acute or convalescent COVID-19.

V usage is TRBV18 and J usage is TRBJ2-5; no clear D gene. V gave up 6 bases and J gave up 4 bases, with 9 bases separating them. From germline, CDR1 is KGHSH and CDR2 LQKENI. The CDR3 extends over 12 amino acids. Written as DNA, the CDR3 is TGTGCCAGCTCCCCTTCCTCAGAGACCCAGTACTTC. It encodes CASSPSSETQYF.

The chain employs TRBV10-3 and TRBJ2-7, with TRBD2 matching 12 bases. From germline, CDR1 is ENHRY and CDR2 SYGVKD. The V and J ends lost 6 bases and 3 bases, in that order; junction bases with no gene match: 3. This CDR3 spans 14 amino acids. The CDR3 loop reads CAISASGRVYEQYF. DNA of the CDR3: TGTGCCATCAGCGCTAGCGGGAGGGTCTACGAGCAGTACTTC.

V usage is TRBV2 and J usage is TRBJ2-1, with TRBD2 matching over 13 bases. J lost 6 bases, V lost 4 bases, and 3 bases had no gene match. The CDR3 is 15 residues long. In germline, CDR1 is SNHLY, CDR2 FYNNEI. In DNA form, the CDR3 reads TGTGCCAGCAGTGTTAGACTAGCGGGAGGCAATGAGCAGTTCTTC. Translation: CASSVRLAGGNEQFF.

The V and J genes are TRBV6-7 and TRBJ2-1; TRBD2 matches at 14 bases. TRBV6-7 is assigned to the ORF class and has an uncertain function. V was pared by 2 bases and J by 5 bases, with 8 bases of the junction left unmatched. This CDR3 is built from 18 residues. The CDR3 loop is CASSYPGLAGDGHNEQFF. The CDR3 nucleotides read TGTGCCAGCAGTTACCCGGGACTAGCGGGAGACGGCCACAATGAGCAGTTCTTC.